This TCR beta chain derives from a study of T cells after yellow fever vaccination. Regarding the study as a whole: Booster sampling recovered most clones from primary vaccination (nearly 98% CD4, 88% CD8).

Remarks on this clonotype: Its matching antigen is unknown.

V trimming: 4 bases; J trimming: 6 bases; junction bases outside the gene matches: 5. The CDR3 has 14 residues. Germline lookup yields CDR1 LNHNV and CDR2 YYDKDF (reference sequence). The 5'RACE template-switching step produced TCR cDNA and added a universal primer site and UMIs. Each CDR3 protein gets one entry after TCRdb re-called the 5' RACE reads with MiXCR. The data hold a few hundred thousand distinct CDR3 sequences, with about 6.6% observed a single time. The chain carries TRBV15 and TRBJ1-5; TRBD1 matches 8 bases. The origin of this receptor is a man aged 18 to 30 who received the YFV17D yellow fever vaccine. Sequenced material: PBMCs, taken about 49 days after the first yellow fever vaccination. Here the CDR3 DNA reads TGTGCCACCAGCATGGACAGGGACGCTCAGCCCCAGCATTTT. This codes for CATSMDRDAQPQHF.